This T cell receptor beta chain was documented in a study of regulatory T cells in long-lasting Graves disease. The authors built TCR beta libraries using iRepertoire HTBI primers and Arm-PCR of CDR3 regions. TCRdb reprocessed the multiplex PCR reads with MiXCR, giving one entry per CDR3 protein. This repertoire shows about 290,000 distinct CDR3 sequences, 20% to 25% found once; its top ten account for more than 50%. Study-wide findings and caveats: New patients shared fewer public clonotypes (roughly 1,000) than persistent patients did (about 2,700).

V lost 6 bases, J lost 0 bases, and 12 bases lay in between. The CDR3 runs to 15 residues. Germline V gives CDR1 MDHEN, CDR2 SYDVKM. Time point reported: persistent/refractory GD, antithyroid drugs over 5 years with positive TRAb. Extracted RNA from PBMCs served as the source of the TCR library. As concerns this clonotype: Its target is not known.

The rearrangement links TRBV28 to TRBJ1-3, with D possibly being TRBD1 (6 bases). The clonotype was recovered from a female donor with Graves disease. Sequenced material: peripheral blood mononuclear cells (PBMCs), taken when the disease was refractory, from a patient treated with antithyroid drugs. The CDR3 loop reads CASSSDSHSGNTIYF. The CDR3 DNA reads TGTGCCAGCAGCTCGGACAGCCACTCTGGAAACACCATATATTTT.